This TCR beta chain was found in a study of molecular identifiers for immune sequencing clone quantification. Study-wide findings and caveats: Clones above 20 RNA copies held over 98% of effector molecules, under 1% in naive cells.

Previously reported methods and listed TCR primers produced the bulk TCR libraries. One entry per CDR3 protein results from TCRdb running MiXCR on the PCR reads. The sample holds about 510,000 distinct CDR3 sequences, around a fifth seen once. With V trimmed by 6 bases and J by 6 bases, 9 bases remained unmatched. CDR3 size: 15 residues. At least ten counts were recorded for this clonotype. Its antigen is currently unknown. Input material: naive CD8+ T cells from blood, with Jurkat cell RNA spiked in. The sample's subset: FACS-sorted CD8+CD4-CCR7+CD45RA+ naive T cells. The chain combines TRBV12-3 or TRBV12-4 with TRBJ1-4, with 8 bases fitting TRBD1. The sequence came from a human donor in good health. Some libraries in this study had Jurkat cell RNA spiked in. This CDR3 reads CASSPLAGGYEKLFF. The CDR3 DNA is TGTGCCAGCAGCCCCCTGGCAGGGGGCTATGAAAAACTGTTTTTT.